The 13 T cell receptor beta chains below come from one sample, sequenced in a study of T cell repertoires in cytomegalovirus infection. TCRdb re-called the reads with MiXCR, one entry per CDR3 protein. The repertoire holds about 55,000 distinct CDR3 sequences, with roughly 20% as singletons. These receptors' antigens are unknown. The input for sequencing was CD8+ T cells from cultured PBMCs, taken from culture after CMV antigen stimulation. Source of these receptors: a human donor in good health (CMV status not recorded). Some clones in this sample may be carry-over from other donors' samples.

The chain couples TRBV7-6 to TRBJ2-7; 7 bases match TRBD2. This CDR3 has 15 residues. The junction had 6 bases not matched to a gene; V was cut back by 1 base and J by 3 bases. Per the germline V gene, CDR1 is SGHVS and CDR2 is FNYEAQ. CDR3: CASSLEVGLGYEQYF. The CDR3, as DNA: TGTGCCAGCAGCTTAGAAGTCGGACTAGGCTACGAGCAGTACTTC. Filled out from reference TRBV7-6 and TRBJ2-7, the complete variable domain reads GAGVSQSPRYKVTKRGQDVALRCDPISGHVSLYWYRQALGQGPEFLTYFNYEAQQDKSGLPNDRFSAERPEGSISTLTIQRTEQRDSAMYRCASSLEVGLGYEQYFGPGTRLTVT.

The V and J genes are TRBV25-1 and TRBJ1-6; 7 bases fit TRBD1. The CDR3 contains 13 residues. CDR1 MGHDK and CDR2 SYGVNS come from the germline V gene. V shed 6 bases and J 10 bases; nucleotides not matched to a gene: 6. CDR3 residues: CASRTGWGSPLHF. The CDR3 DNA sequence: TGTGCCAGCAGGACAGGGTGGGGATCACCCCTCCACTTT.

This clonotype was observed a handful of times. This rearrangement joins TRBV6-2 or TRBV6-3 to TRBJ2-7, with no clear D. CDR1 and CDR2 (germline): MNHEY, SVGEGT. Between the trimmed V and J ends, which lost 3 bases and 0 bases, there was a span of 6 bases. The CDR3 is 13 amino acids. The CDR3 sequence: CASSYHPSYEQYF. Here the CDR3 DNA reads TGTGCCAGCAGTTATCACCCCTCCTACGAGCAGTACTTC.

The table lists this clonotype with a few counts. The chain joins TRBV7-2 to TRBJ1-5; 8 positions agree with TRBD1. V was pared by 2 bases and J by 2 bases, with 11 bases of the junction left unmatched. Looked up from germline, CDR1 is SGHTA and CDR2 is FQGNSA. The length of the CDR3 is 18 residues. The CDR3 spells CASSLTKPDRAGNQPQHF. The CDR3 DNA reads as TGTGCCAGCAGCTTAACCAAGCCGGACAGGGCTGGCAATCAGCCCCAGCATTTT.

The chain joins TRBV11-2 to TRBJ2-1; tentatively, D is TRBD2 (5 bases). Germline loops: CDR1 SGHAT, CDR2 FQNNGV. This CDR3 is built from 12 residues. Trimming left V 5 bases short and J 7 bases short, with 9 bases between. CDR3 bases: TGTGCCAGCAGCCCTCGGAGGAATGAGCAGTTCTTC. It yields the protein CASSPRRNEQFF. The whole variable domain, remainder taken from reference TRBV11-2 and TRBJ2-1, is EAGVAQSPRYKIIEKRQSVAFWCNPISGHATLYWYQQILGQGPKLLIQFQNNGVVDDSQLPKDRFSAERLKGVDSTLKIQPAKLEDSAVYLCASSPRRNEQFFGPGTRLTVL.

The rearrangement links TRBV6-2 or TRBV6-3 to TRBJ2-1, with D possibly called TRBD1 or TRBD2 (5 bases each). V was cut by 5 bases and J by 9 bases, with 11 bases left in between. Per the germline V gene, CDR1 is MNHEY and CDR2 is SVGEGT. The CDR3 contains 12 residues. As DNA, the CDR3 is TGTGCCAGCAGTGGGGGTATAACTGAGCAGTTCTTC. Encoded protein: CASSGGITEQFF.

This clonotype was recorded at least ten times. This clone may be a read error of a much larger clone one base away. The chain couples TRBV11-3 to TRBJ2-1, with D uncertain. The CDR3 is 12 residues long. The germline CDR1 and CDR2 sequences are SGHNT and YENEEA. With 3 bases removed from V and 3 bases from J, the gap between germline ends came to 3 bases. CDR3 in DNA: TGTGCCAGCAGCTTCGGCTACAATGAGCAGTTCTTC. Its protein is CASSFGYNEQFF.

With respect to this clonotype: Relative to the germline gene, one junction end is altered; a read error may explain this. The chain employs TRBV7-9 and TRBJ2-5; D is unresolved. The CDR3 runs to 11 residues. Germline values: CDR1 SEHNR, CDR2 FQNEAQ (reference sequence). The CDR3 DNA reads as TGTGCCAGCAGCTTAATCGGCCGTGTCGACTTC. This gives the protein CASSLIGRVDF.

This clonotype was observed at least ten times. This chain uses TRBV6-2 or TRBV6-3 with TRBJ2-3; 9 bases align to TRBD2. Germline lookup yields CDR1 MNHEY and CDR2 SVGEGT. The junction had 7 bases not matched to a gene; V was cut back by 5 bases and J by 1 base. The CDR3 runs to 16 residues. CDR3 residues: CASSRTSAVGTDTQYF. DNA for the CDR3: TGTGCCAGCAGTCGGACTAGCGCGGTCGGCACAGATACGCAGTATTTT.

In its sample, this clonotype was seen many times. V gene TRBV7-6 combines with J gene TRBJ2-7, with D perhaps given as TRBD1 or TRBD2 (5 bases each). The length of the CDR3 is 13 residues. Germline V gene data show CDR1 as SGHVS and CDR2 as FNYEAQ. The V end was cut by 2 bases, the J end by 9 bases, with 14 bases between. CDR3 coding DNA: TGTGCCAGCAGCTTAACGGGACCTCAAGGGCAGTACTTC. It codes for CASSLTGPQGQYF.

The J gene is TRBJ2-3, the V gene TRBV6-6; D is possibly TRBD2 (6 bases). Trimming stripped 2 bases from V and 0 bases from J, with 6 bases between. The CDR3 extends over 14 amino acids. Germline CDR1 and CDR2: MNHNY and SVGAGI (reference sequence). CDR3 in DNA: TGTGCCAGCAGTTACGCGGGAAGCACAGATACGCAGTATTTT. The encoded protein is CASSYAGSTDTQYF.

This clonotype has a handful of counts. CDR3 DNA: TGTGCCAGCAGCGGGAAGGGAGCATATAGTTCCTACAATGAGCAGTTCTTC. Translation gives CASSGKGAYSSYNEQFF. The chain is built from TRBV7-8 and TRBJ2-1; TRBD2 is a possible D gene (5 bases). The CDR3 covers 17 residues. Trimming left V 5 bases short and J 1 base short, with 18 bases between. The V gene's germline CDR1 is SGHVS and CDR2 FQNEAQ.

This clonotype has more than one count but fewer than ten. The CDR3, as DNA: TGTGCCAGCAGAGTTTACCAGGGCGGACATGGCTACACCTTC. It translates to CASRVYQGGHGYTF. The chain employs TRBV12-3 or TRBV12-4 and TRBJ1-2; a possible D gene is TRBD1 (5 bases). Between the trimmed V and J ends, which lost 6 bases and 6 bases, there was a span of 17 bases. The CDR3 runs to 14 residues.